This is a list of T cell receptor beta chains from one sample in a study of vaccination and CD4 T cells after COVID-19. MiXCR, applied by TCRdb to the PCR reads, yields one record per CDR3 protein. The repertoire holds more than 15,000 distinct CDR3 sequences, with roughly 46% as singletons. No antigens are known for them. The starting material was CD4+ T cells from blood, cultured in vitro, obtained before SARS-CoV-2 vaccination. The receptors derive from a human donor who had recovered from COVID-19. Both conserved end residues are part of each CDR3. The order of the fields is clone size, D gene, V gene, CDR3 length, J gene, CDR3 protein, CDR3 DNA. D genes are given only for firm matches. Rows may omit the clone size; those that give it use once, few, many or a size class.

NA	NA	TRBV27	13	TRBJ1-1	CASSGNSGTEAFF	TGTGCCAGCAGTGGTAACTCGGGCACTGAAGCTTTCTTT
medium-sized	NA	TRBV27	18	TRBJ2-5	CASRQRPRLPSEPETQYF	TGTGCCAGCAGGCAACGCCCTAGACTACCCTCCGAACCAGAGACCCAGTACTTC
few	NA	TRBV24-1	16	TRBJ1-5	CATSSTARGGNQPQHF	TGTGCCACCAGCTCTACCGCCAGGGGAGGCAATCAGCCCCAGCATTTT
NA	TRBD2	TRBV24-1	18	TRBJ2-1	CATSGLAGESSSYNEQFF	TGTGCCACCAGCGGACTAGCGGGAGAGTCGAGCTCCTACAATGAGCAGTTCTTC
few	TRBD1	TRBV6-2/TRBV6-3	15	TRBJ1-5	CASRLEGQPYQPQHF	TGTGCCAGCAGATTAGAGGGACAGCCCTATCAGCCCCAGCATTTT
few	NA	TRBV7-2	14	TRBJ2-1	CASSPDSSYNEQFF	TGTGCCAGCAGCCCGGATAGCTCCTACAATGAGCAGTTCTTC
NA	NA	TRBV2	14	TRBJ1-3	CAIETVSSGNTIYF	TGTGCCATAGAGACGGTTTCCTCTGGAAACACCATATATTTT
few	NA	TRBV15	12	TRBJ2-7	CATSRERREQYF	TGTGCCACCAGCAGAGAGCGGAGGGAGCAGTACTTC
NA	NA	TRBV7-9	14	TRBJ1-3	CASSLSFSGNTIYF	TGTGCCAGCAGCTTATCTTTCTCTGGAAACACCATATATTTT
few	TRBD2	TRBV20-1	17	TRBJ2-1	CSARDWGGRASYNEQFF	TGCAGTGCTAGAGATTGGGGCGGGAGGGCCTCCTACAATGAGCAGTTCTTC
NA	NA	TRBV20-1	13	TRBJ1-2	CSPARSANYGYTF	TGCAGTCCCGCTCGATCAGCTAACTATGGCTACACCTTC
few	NA	TRBV25-1	14	TRBJ1-1	CASSEEAHSTEAFF	TGTGCCAGCAGTGAAGAGGCCCATTCAACGGAAGCTTTCTTT
NA	NA	TRBV20-1	19	TRBJ1-6	CSAPDWGVTGRVDGSPLHF	TGCAGTGCTCCAGATTGGGGCGTAACAGGGCGGGTAGATGGCTCACCCCTCCACTTT
few	TRBD1	TRBV10-3	13	TRBJ2-1	CAISPGQGDEQFF	TGTGCCATCAGCCCGGGACAGGGTGATGAGCAGTTCTTC
few	NA	TRBV6-1	16	TRBJ1-5	CASSEGGGGSNQPQHF	TGTGCCAGCAGTGAAGGGGGGGGTGGTAGCAATCAGCCCCAGCATTTT
few	TRBD2	TRBV20-1	15	TRBJ2-3	CSARVSGRAADTQYF	TGCAGTGCTAGAGTGAGCGGGAGGGCCGCAGATACGCAGTATTTT
NA	NA	TRBV7-2	17	TRBJ1-1	CASSLSPGLIMNTEAFF	TGTGCCAGCAGCTTAAGTCCGGGGTTGATCATGAACACTGAAGCTTTCTTT
NA	NA	TRBV7-2	13	TRBJ1-1	CASSARENTEAFF	TGTGCCAGCAGCGCGCGGGAGAACACTGAAGCTTTCTTT
NA	NA	TRBV7-8	14	TRBJ2-6	CASSEGPGANVLTF	TGTGCCAGCAGCGAGGGCCCTGGGGCCAACGTCCTGACTTTC
NA	NA	TRBV12-3/TRBV12-4	13	TRBJ2-1	CASSYDLLAEQFF	TGTGCCAGCAGTTATGACTTGCTGGCTGAGCAGTTCTTC
NA	NA	TRBV6-1	13	TRBJ1-3	CASSPRAGNTIYF	TGTGCCAGCAGCCCACGTGCCGGAAACACCATATATTTT
NA	TRBD2	TRBV6-5	14	TRBJ2-2	CASSFQRGSGELFF	TGTGCCAGCAGTTTCCAGCGGGGGTCCGGGGAGCTGTTTTTT
NA	TRBD2	TRBV7-9	18	TRBJ2-5	CASSLRTSGRAIVETQYF	TGTGCCAGCAGCTTAAGGACTAGCGGGAGGGCCATAGTGGAGACCCAGTACTTC
few	NA	TRBV27	13	TRBJ2-5	CASSLGVRETQYF	TGTGCCAGCAGTCTAGGGGTGAGAGAGACCCAGTACTTC
NA	TRBD2	TRBV5-4	14	TRBJ2-7	CASSPTPGGYEQYF	TGTGCCAGCAGCCCGACGCCGGGGGGCTACGAGCAGTACTTC
NA	TRBD2	TRBV10-3	19	TRBJ2-1	CAISESNPGLAGGSGEQFF	TGTGCCATCAGTGAGTCGAACCCCGGACTAGCGGGAGGATCGGGTGAGCAGTTCTTC
few	TRBD1	TRBV7-4	19	TRBJ1-5	CASSSPYPGQTTSNQPQHF	TGTGCCAGCAGCTCGCCGTACCCGGGACAGACGACAAGCAATCAGCCCCAGCATTTT
few	TRBD1	TRBV29-1	13	TRBJ1-1	CSAPGQGRTEAFF	TGCAGCGCCCCGGGACAGGGGCGGACTGAAGCTTTCTTT
NA	TRBD1	TRBV6-2/TRBV6-3	13	TRBJ1-2	CASSDWTGEGYTF	TGTGCCAGCAGTGACTGGACAGGGGAAGGCTACACCTTC
once	TRBD2	TRBV19	16	TRBJ2-3	CASSISLSGGTDTQYF	TGTGCCAGTAGTATTTCCCTCAGCGGGGGCACAGATACGCAGTATTTT
few	NA	TRBV20-1	14	TRBJ1-1	CSARQTDLYTEAFF	TGCAGTGCTAGGCAGACAGATCTTTACACTGAAGCTTTCTTT
NA	NA	TRBV7-3	16	TRBJ2-2	CASSLNSGANTGELFF	TGTGCCAGCAGCTTAAATTCGGGGGCGAACACCGGGGAGCTGTTTTTT
few	NA	TRBV12-3/TRBV12-4	14	TRBJ2-5	CASRTTGTLTAQYF	TGTGCCAGCAGAACGACCGGGACCTTGACGGCCCAGTACTTC
NA	NA	TRBV21-1	15	TRBJ2-7	CASSAFRDTSYEQYF	TGTGCCAGCAGCGCCTTCCGGGACACTTCCTACGAGCAGTACTTC
NA	NA	TRBV4-3	15	TRBJ2-7	CASSQDTDYPYEQYF	TGCGCCAGCAGCCAAGATACGGACTACCCCTACGAGCAGTACTTC
NA	TRBD1	TRBV6-5	15	TRBJ1-1	CASSYWGTGDTEAFF	TGTGCCAGCAGTTACTGGGGGACAGGAGACACTGAAGCTTTCTTT
NA	NA	TRBV6-5	14	TRBJ1-1	CASSYKGSALEAFF	TGTGCCAGCAGTTACAAGGGCAGCGCGCTTGAAGCTTTCTTT
NA	NA	TRBV5-1	11	TRBJ2-2	CASSFQGELFF	TGCGCCAGCAGTTTCCAGGGGGAGCTGTTTTTT
few	NA	TRBV2	15	TRBJ1-5	CASSDGGRGNQPQHF	TGTGCCAGCAGTGATGGGGGGAGAGGCAATCAGCCCCAGCATTTT
few	NA	TRBV2	13	TRBJ2-5	CASSEGLGTTQYF	TGTGCCAGCAGTGAAGGACTAGGGACGACCCAGTACTTC
NA	TRBD1	TRBV7-8	15	TRBJ1-1	CASSQWDSYNTEAFF	TGTGCCAGCAGCCAATGGGACAGTTATAACACTGAAGCTTTCTTT
NA	NA	TRBV6-2/TRBV6-3	13	TRBJ1-1	CASSTTDSLEAFF	TGTGCCAGCAGTACCACGGACAGCCTTGAAGCTTTCTTT